A selection of T cell receptor beta chains follows, all from one sample in a study of cytomegalovirus exposure and HLA in healthy donors. TCRdb keeps only in-frame clones here, not all; method: immunoSEQ multiplex PCR. Its table records some 84,000 clones. The sequenced sample consisted of PBMCs. The source of these receptors is a man aged 50-60 years in good health and CMV-seronegative. The CDR3 runs from the conserved cysteine through the conserved F or W. Each record gives: D gene, J gene, V gene, CDR3 protein, CDR3 DNA. The D gene is left open where the match is weak.

>-|TRBJ1-1|TRBV5-1
CASSLAQGSPTEAFF
TGCGCCAGCAGCTTGGCACAGGGTTCACCGACTGAAGCTTTCTTT
>-|TRBJ1-2|TRBV5-4
CASSLGQGTFNYGYTF
TGTGCCAGCAGCTTGGGGCAGGGGACATTTAACTATGGCTACACCTTC
>TRBD1|TRBJ2-2|TRBV9
CASSQPSGQGSKTGELFF
TGTGCCAGCAGCCAACCCTCGGGACAGGGATCGAAGACCGGGGAGCTGTTTTTT
>TRBD1|TRBJ2-7|TRBV5-5
CASPPTAGTVTYEQYF
TGTGCCAGCCCCCCCACCGCCGGGACAGTGACCTACGAGCAGTACTTC
>-|TRBJ2-1|TRBV19
CASERQGRDEQFF
TGTGCCAGCGAAAGACAGGGGAGGGATGAGCAGTTCTTC
>-|TRBJ2-7|TRBV5-1
CASSLRQIDEQYF
TGCGCCAGCAGCTTGAGACAGATCGACGAGCAGTACTTC
>-|TRBJ2-2|TRBV6-5
CASSAGPANTGELFF
TGTGCCAGCAGTGCGGGACCAGCAAACACCGGGGAGCTGTTTTTT
>TRBD1|TRBJ1-1|TRBV5-8
CASSPRGQGVPEAFF
TGTGCCAGCAGCCCGCGGGGACAGGGCGTGCCTGAAGCTTTCTTT
>-|TRBJ2-7|TRBV5-4
CASSLESRPYEQYF
TGTGCCAGCAGCTTGGAATCGCGCCCCTACGAGCAGTACTTC
>-|TRBJ2-5|TRBV7-2
CASSGYGTGEETQYF
TGTGCCAGCAGCGGCTACGGGACGGGAGAAGAGACCCAGTACTTC
>TRBD2|TRBJ2-5|TRBV7-8
CASSFKRGKETQYF
TGTGCCAGCAGCTTCAAGCGGGGAAAAGAGACCCAGTACTTC
>-|TRBJ1-1|TRBV4-3
CASSQEAANTEAFF
TGCGCCAGCAGCCAAGAGGCCGCGAACACTGAAGCTTTCTTT
>-|TRBJ2-2|TRBV15
CATSRDRLATTGELFF
TGTGCCACCAGCAGAGATCGCCTAGCGACCACCGGGGAGCTGTTTTTT
>TRBD2|TRBJ2-1|TRBV13
CASSPARLAGESYNEQFF
TGTGCCAGCAGCCCCGCCCGACTAGCGGGGGAGTCCTACAATGAGCAGTTCTTC
>TRBD1|TRBJ1-6|TRBV7-3
CASSLISGGNSPLHF
TGTGCCAGCAGCTTAATATCAGGGGGGAATTCACCCCTCCACTTT
>-|TRBJ1-2|TRBV11-2
CASSLRHRDGYGYTF
TGTGCCAGCAGCTTACGCCACAGGGACGGGTATGGCTACACCTTC
>-|TRBJ1-2|TRBV18
CASSLGQEGYGYTF
TGTGCCAGCTCTCTGGGCCAGGAGGGGTATGGCTACACCTTC
>TRBD1|TRBJ1-6|TRBV4-2
CASSQVGQGSSPLHF
TGTGCCAGCAGCCAAGTGGGACAGGGCTCCTCACCCCTCCACTTT
>TRBD1|TRBJ2-7|TRBV5-1
CASSWSRDSFSYEQYF
TGCGCCAGCAGTTGGTCCCGGGACAGTTTCTCCTACGAGCAGTACTTC
>-|TRBJ1-2|TRBV5-1
CASSFSHTGGYGYTF
TGCGCCAGCAGCTTCAGCCACACGGGTGGGTATGGCTACACCTTC
>TRBD1|TRBJ2-5|TRBV29-1
CSGGTGDVETQYF
TGCAGCGGTGGGACAGGGGATGTGGAGACCCAGTACTTC
>-|TRBJ2-3|TRBV7-9
CASSLVGAFTDTQYF
TGTGCCAGCAGCTTAGTGGGGGCTTTCACAGATACGCAGTATTTT
>-|TRBJ1-1|TRBV2
CASSAWLNTEAFF
TGTGCCAGCAGTGCCTGGCTGAACACTGAAGCTTTCTTT